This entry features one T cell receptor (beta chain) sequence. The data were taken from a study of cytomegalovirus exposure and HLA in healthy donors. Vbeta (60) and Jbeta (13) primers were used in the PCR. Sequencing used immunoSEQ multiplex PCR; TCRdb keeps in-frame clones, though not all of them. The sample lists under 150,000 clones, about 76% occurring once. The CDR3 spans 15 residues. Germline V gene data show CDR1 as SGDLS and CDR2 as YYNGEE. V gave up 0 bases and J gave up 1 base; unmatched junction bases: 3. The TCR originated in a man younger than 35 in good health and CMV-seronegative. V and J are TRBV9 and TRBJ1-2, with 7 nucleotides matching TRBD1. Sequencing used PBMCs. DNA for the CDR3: TGTGCCAGCAGCGTAGGGGGGACAGTTAACTATGGCTACACCTTC. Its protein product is CASSVGGTVNYGYTF.